These 23 T cell receptor beta chains originate from one sample sequenced in a study of T cell responses to AZD1222 COVID-19 vaccine. TCRdb's table, derived via immunoSEQ multiplex PCR, lists solely in-frame clones and lacks some. The repertoire holds more than 75,000 clones, about 91% seen once, with more than 7.5% in the top ten. Sequences were derived from peripheral blood, sampled 28 days after the second AZD1222 dose. All receptors derive from an adult who received the AZD1222 COVID-19 vaccine.

The chain links TRBV6-5 to TRBJ1-6; possibly TRBD1 for D (5 bases). Germline CDR1 is MNHEY and CDR2 is SVGAGI. V was pared by 0 bases and J by 13 bases, with 16 bases between. The CDR3 consists of 15 residues. The CDR3 region is CASSYSEQGHRPLHF. As DNA, the CDR3 is TGTGCCAGCAGTTACTCGGAGCAGGGCCATCGGCCCCTCCACTTT.

The chain combines TRBV7-7 with TRBJ2-5, with 7 bases fitting TRBD1. Trimming cost V 5 bases and J 5 bases; bases outside gene matches: 11. The germline V gene has CDR1 SSHAT and CDR2 FNYEAQ (reference sequence). CDR3 length: 15 amino acids. This CDR3 reads CASSLGGTRTETQYF. The CDR3 DNA is TGTGCCAGCAGCCTAGGGGGCACCAGAACGGAGACCCAGTACTTC.

The V gene is TRBV3-1 (or the pseudogene TRBV3-2), the J gene TRBJ2-1; 9 bases agree with TRBD2. This CDR3 has 16 amino acids. After removal of 3 bases from V and 6 bases from J, the junction contained 9 bases not matched to a gene. Germline V CDR1 and CDR2: LGHDT, YNNKEL (reference sequence). The CDR3 sequence is CASSQVAGGGVNEQFF. The DNA for the CDR3 is TGTGCCAGCAGCCAGGTTGCGGGAGGGGGGGTCAATGAGCAGTTCTTC.

This clone turned up a few times. The rearrangement joins TRBV10-1 to TRBJ2-7; no firm D call. Between the trimmed V and J ends, which lost 3 bases and 0 bases, there was a span of 9 bases. Germline CDR1 and CDR2: WNHNN and SYGVQD (reference sequence). The CDR3 runs 14 residues. The CDR3 loop reads CASSDGWNSYEQYF. The CDR3 coding sequence is TGCGCCAGCAGTGACGGGTGGAACTCCTACGAGCAGTACTTC.

V gene TRBV5-1 combines with J gene TRBJ1-2, with TRBD1 identical over 8 bases. J gave up 2 bases and V 0 bases, and 3 bases lay outside the gene matches. CDR3 length equals 15 residues. Germline lookup yields CDR1 SGHRS and CDR2 YFSETQ. Written as DNA, the CDR3 is TGCGCCAGCAGCTTGGAGACAGGGGAGAACTATGGCTACACCTTC. It is translated as CASSLETGENYGYTF.

The chain links TRBV6-2 or TRBV6-3 to TRBJ2-5; D is tentatively TRBD1 or TRBD2 (5 bases each). CDR3 size: 13 residues. Trimming stripped 2 bases from V and 7 bases from J, with 11 bases between. Germline V lookup: CDR1 MNHEY, CDR2 SVGEGT. The CDR3 DNA reads as TGTGCCAGCAGTTACGGGGACCATGGGACCCAGTACTTC. Translating gives CASSYGDHGTQYF.

The chain carries TRBV9 and TRBJ2-7; D gene ambiguous. Germline loops: CDR1 SGDLS, CDR2 YYNGEE. The CDR3 is 14 amino acids. V lost 3 bases and J 0 bases, leaving 10 bases between the germline ends. In DNA form, the CDR3 reads TGTGCCAGCAGCGGAGGCAGTAGCTCCTACGAGCAGTACTTC. Its protein product is CASSGGSSSYEQYF.

This clone appeared a single time. The chain links TRBV6-5 to TRBJ1-2; D uncertain. The germline V gene encodes CDR1 MNHEY and CDR2 SVGAGI. With 0 bases removed from V and 4 bases from J, the gap between germline ends came to 6 bases. The CDR3 sequence is 13 residues long. For the CDR3, the DNA is TGTGCCAGCAGTTACTCAGCAGGCTATGGCTACACCTTC. It yields the protein CASSYSAGYGYTF.

V gene TRBV7-8 combines with J gene TRBJ1-1; D call uncertain. Trimming cost V 5 bases and J 8 bases, with 18 bases left between them. Germline loops: CDR1 SGHVS, CDR2 FQNEAQ. CDR3 length equals 14 residues. The DNA for the CDR3 is TGTGCCAGCAGCCCCCTGAGGGTTTTCGGAGAAGCTTTCTTT. It is translated as CASSPLRVFGEAFF.

The chain combines TRBV7-9 with TRBJ1-1; the D is unclear. Trimming took off 3 bases at V and 8 bases at J, with 16 bases between the two ends. The CDR3 contains 14 residues. Per germline, CDR1 SEHNR and CDR2 FQNEAQ (reference sequence). The chain's CDR3 is CASSFDSFGPEAFF. In DNA, the CDR3 is TGTGCCAGCAGCTTTGACTCGTTCGGCCCCGAAGCTTTCTTT.

This chain joins TRBV6-4 and TRBJ1-4; D not resolved. Between the trimmed V and J ends, which lost 6 bases and 8 bases, there was a span of 13 bases. Germline V gene lookup returns CDR1 MRHNA and CDR2 SNTAGT. CDR3 length: 13 residues. Written as DNA, the CDR3 is TGTGCCAGCAGCGCCGGCTTGGGGGAAAAACTGTTTTTT. As protein: CASSAGLGEKLFF.

The chain carries TRBV27 and TRBJ2-1; perhaps TRBD2 as D (5 bases). Germline V gives CDR1 MNHEY, CDR2 SMNVEV (reference sequence). This CDR3 contains 14 residues. V was shortened by 6 bases and J by 8 bases, with 17 bases between the two germline ends. The CDR3 spells CASSRDTSFHEQFF. The CDR3 DNA follows: TGTGCCAGCAGCCGCGACACTAGTTTCCATGAGCAGTTCTTC.

V and J are TRBV6-6 and TRBJ2-2, with a tentative D call TRBD1 (5 bases). V lost 6 bases and J 6 bases, leaving 17 bases between the germline ends. This CDR3 has 15 residues. Germline CDR1 is MNHNY and CDR2 is SVGAGI (reference sequence). CDR3 in DNA: TGTGCCAGCAGCCCGACTTTAGGGGTCCCCGGGGAGCTGTTTTTT. This gives the protein CASSPTLGVPGELFF.

The V and J genes are TRBV2 and TRBJ1-1; perhaps TRBD1 as D (5 bases). The CDR3 is made up of 15 amino acids. Trimming removed 8 bases at V and 1 base at J, with 17 bases between. In germline, CDR1 is SNHLY, CDR2 FYNNEI. As DNA, the CDR3 is TGTGCCAGCTTCCGGGACGGGCAAACGAACACTGAAGCTTTCTTT. Its translation: CASFRDGQTNTEAFF.

This clone was recorded only once. The CDR3 is CASGLGLAGSYEQYF. The CDR3 nucleotides are TGTGCCAGTGGCCTGGGACTAGCGGGATCCTACGAGCAGTACTTC. V and J are TRBV19 and TRBJ2-7; TRBD2 aligns across 13 bases. The trim removed 8 bases at V and 1 base at J, leaving 5 bases unmatched. CDR3 size: 15 residues. Germline loops: CDR1 LNHDA, CDR2 SQIVND (reference sequence).

The gene calls are TRBV7-3 and TRBJ2-7; D is perhaps TRBD1 (5 bases). V was trimmed by 5 bases and J by 2 bases, leaving 13 bases between them. Germline V gives CDR1 SGHTA, CDR2 FQGTGA. The length of the CDR3 is 14 residues. CDR3 region: CASSTWTKPYEQYF. The CDR3 DNA reads as TGTGCCAGCAGCACCTGGACAAAGCCCTACGAGCAGTACTTC. The full variable domain, completed using reference TRBV7-3 and TRBJ2-7, is GAGVSQTPSNKVTEKGKYVELRCDPISGHTALYWYRQSLGQGPEFLIYFQGTGAADDSGLPNDRFFAVRPEGSVSTLKIQRTERGDSAVYLCASSTWTKPYEQYFGPGTRLTVT.

The chain links TRBV13 to TRBJ2-3, with D unclear. Germline V gene data show CDR1 as PRHDT and CDR2 as FYEKMQ (reference sequence). CDR3 length equals 11 residues. V was cut by 6 bases and J by 2 bases, with 3 bases left in between. CDR3 sequence reads: CASRYTDTQYF. As DNA, the CDR3 is TGTGCCAGCAGGTACACAGATACGCAGTATTTT.

The chain combines TRBV18 with TRBJ2-1; 9 bases fit TRBD1. CDR1 is KGHSH and CDR2 is LQKENI in the germline V gene. V shed 5 bases, J shed 4 bases, and the junction held 9 bases outside the gene matches. This CDR3 is built from 16 residues. The DNA of the CDR3 is TGTGCCAGCTCAATACAGACCGGGACAGGGTACAATGAGCAGTTCTTC. Protein sequence: CASSIQTGTGYNEQFF.

J is TRBJ1-6 and V is TRBV5-8, with 8 bases identical to TRBD1. V gave up 4 bases and J gave up 10 bases; unmatched junction bases: 7. The CDR3 is 14 amino acids. Germline V lookup: CDR1 SGHTS, CDR2 YDEGEE. The CDR3 reads CASSRLQGVSPLHF. The CDR3 DNA reads TGTGCCAGCAGCAGACTACAGGGGGTCTCACCCCTCCACTTT. The full variable domain, rest sourced from reference TRBV5-8 and TRBJ1-6, is EAGVTQSPTHLIKTRGQQATLRCSPISGHTSVYWYQQALGLGLQFLLWYDEGEERNRGNFPPRFSGRQFPNYSSELNVNALELEDSALYLCASSRLQGVSPLHFGNGTRLTVT.

The gene calls are TRBV28 and TRBJ1-6; D possibly corresponds to TRBD1 (6 bases). Germline V gives CDR1 MDHEN, CDR2 SYDVKM. The CDR3 consists of 14 residues. V lost 1 base to trimming and J lost 9 bases, with 10 bases between them. CDR3: CASSLSGASSPLHF. The CDR3 DNA reads TGTGCCAGCAGTTTATCGGGGGCAAGTTCACCCCTCCACTTT.

This sequence joins TRBV6-5 and TRBJ2-3; 8 nucleotides agree with TRBD2. V lost 7 bases and J lost 5; bases outside the gene matches: 8. From germline, CDR1 is MNHEY and CDR2 SVGAGI. This CDR3 spans 14 amino acids. CDR3 region: CASTRAGAGDTQYF. The CDR3 DNA sequence: TGTGCCAGCACCAGAGCGGGGGCGGGAGATACGCAGTATTTT.

The rearrangement links TRBV6-5 to TRBJ2-1, with D perhaps assigned TRBD1 or TRBD2 (6 bases each). Looked up from germline, CDR1 is MNHEY and CDR2 is SVGAGI. This CDR3 is built from 14 residues. The V end lost 7 bases, the J end lost 6 bases, and 16 bases lay between the germline ends. The CDR3 sequence: CASNGGLLANEQFF. CDR3 in DNA: TGTGCCAGCAATGGGGGGCTATTGGCCAATGAGCAGTTCTTC.

The chain is built from TRBV27 and TRBJ2-3; tentatively, D is TRBD1 or TRBD2 (5 bases each). Germline CDR1 reads MNHEY; CDR2 reads SMNVEV (reference sequence). Deletions cut 2 bases from V and 2 bases from J, with 14 bases between. The CDR3 runs to 16 residues. The CDR3 reads CASSLAGGPHTDTQYF. In DNA form, the CDR3 reads TGTGCCAGCAGTTTAGCTGGGGGACCCCACACAGATACGCAGTATTTT.